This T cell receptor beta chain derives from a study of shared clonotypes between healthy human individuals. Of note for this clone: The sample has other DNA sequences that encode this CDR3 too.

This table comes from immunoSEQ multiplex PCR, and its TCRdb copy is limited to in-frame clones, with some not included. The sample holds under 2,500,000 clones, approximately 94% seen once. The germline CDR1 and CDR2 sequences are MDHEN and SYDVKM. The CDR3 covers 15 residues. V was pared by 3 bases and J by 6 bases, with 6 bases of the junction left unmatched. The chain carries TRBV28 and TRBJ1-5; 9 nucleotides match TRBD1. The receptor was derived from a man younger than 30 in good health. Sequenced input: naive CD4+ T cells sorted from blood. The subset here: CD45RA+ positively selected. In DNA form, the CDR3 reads TGTGCCAGCAGTTTGGGGGACAGGGTCTCTCAGCCCCAGCATTTT. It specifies CASSLGDRVSQPQHF.